The sequence of this T cell receptor (beta chain) was determined in a study of OX40 agonist ivuxolimab in advanced cancers. This clone occurred once. Repertoires were generated with immunoSEQ multiplex PCR, while TCRdb's copy carries only in-frame clones and drops some. The repertoire holds about 60,000 clones, with more than 85% as singletons. The CDR3 sequence is 11 residues long. Per the germline V gene, CDR1 is MDHEN and CDR2 is SYDVKM. Trimming left V 2 bases short and J 7 bases short, with 6 bases between. The specimen comprised CD4+ or CD8+ T cells sorted from blood, sampled in a trial of the OX40 agonist ivuxolimab. The V and J genes are TRBV28 and TRBJ2-7; no definite D call. The TCR was taken from an adult with an advanced solid tumor such as melanoma, head and neck, liver or kidney cancer. CDR3 loop: CASSLNREQYF. The CDR3 DNA is TGTGCCAGCAGTTTAAATCGAGAGCAGTACTTC.